The entry below gives a single TCR beta chain sequence along with its context. The CDR3 sequence is 16 residues long. Trimming pared 2 bases from V and 0 bases from J, leaving 10 bases between. Germline CDR1 reads MNHEY; CDR2 reads SVGAGI. The record originates from a study of control samples from healthy donors and cancer patients. Produced via immunoSEQ multiplex PCR; TCRdb's table is partial and in-frame only. The sample contains about 150,000 clones, roughly 94% of which appear only once. The sequence was obtained from a woman aged 18-35 years in good health. The chain carries TRBV6-5 and TRBJ2-2; D unresolved. The source material was blood. CDR3 protein: CASSYRRATNTGELFF. The CDR3 DNA follows: TGTGCCAGCAGTTACCGTAGAGCCACGAACACCGGGGAGCTGTTTTTT.